This T cell receptor beta chain was sequenced in a study of early T cells in non-severe SARS-CoV-2 infection. Background on the study: Bulk RNA taken from unsorted whole blood was sequenced, leaving chains unpaired.

The study, taken as a whole, reports: The matching step, a VDJdb search, favored anti-spike CD8 responses and missed private and CD4 specificities.

This clonotype was seen more than once but under ten times. As yet, its antigen is unknown. In germline, CDR1 is DFQATT, CDR2 SNEGSKA (reference sequence). This CDR3 contains 17 residues. V was clipped by 5 bases and J by 0 bases; unmatched bases: 7. Molecules of cDNA were individually given unique molecular identifiers that were attached to them. Via MiXCR, TCRdb re-called the 5' RACE reads, giving one row per CDR3 protein. The table lists around 78,000 distinct CDR3 sequences, more than 13% of them singletons. The receptor was isolated from an adult who was a healthcare worker with PCR-confirmed SARS-CoV-2 infection or an uninfected control (not recorded which). Sequencing used whole blood. This chain connects TRBV20-1 to TRBJ2-1; 13 nucleotides align to TRBD2. CDR3 amino acids: CSAVGTSGAISYNEQFF. Here the CDR3 DNA reads TGCAGTGCTGTCGGGACTAGCGGGGCCATCTCCTACAATGAGCAGTTCTTC.